This T cell receptor (beta chain) was recovered during a study of human T cells and chemical hapten exposure. Study in general: From small differences in pooled library volume came most of the variation in per-sample TCR yields.

Total RNA was isolated from unfractionated whole blood. Study findings and constraints: With regard to DPC sensitization, TCRs above 1 in 1000 frequency did not change.

Separate cDNA molecules received unique molecular identifiers, which the library attached to them. As originally analysed: Samples held a median of 95,638 TCRs, range roughly 20,000–690,600. Using its own MiXCR run on the reads, TCRdb lists one record per CDR3 protein. For this entry, the V and J calls and clone size follow TCRdb and not the study's own pipeline. The data show more than 100,000 distinct CDR3 sequences, with 8.5% seen just once and roughly 1.3% held by the top ten. This CDR3 has 15 amino acids. Germline V lookup: CDR1 MNHNS, CDR2 SASEGT. With 1 base removed from V and 10 bases from J, the gap between germline ends came to 17 bases. There are a few counts of this clonotype. Its antigen is not known.

This receptor was identified in a human donor in good health. Some clones in this sample may be carry-over from other donors' samples. The material sequenced was whole blood. The gene calls are TRBV6-1 and TRBJ2-1, with D perhaps given as TRBD1 or TRBD2 (6 bases each). For the CDR3, the DNA is TGTGCCAGCAGTGAAGAGCTATTGGGGGGCGGGGAGCAGTTCTTC. It yields the protein CASSEELLGGGEQFF.